Sequencing of this T cell receptor beta chain was carried out in a study of blood T cell repertoires in COVID-19. V lost 5 bases and J lost 4; bases outside the gene matches: 8. The CDR3 is made up of 14 amino acids. The germline V gene encodes CDR1 SGHRS and CDR2 YFSETQ. Generated by immunoSEQ multiplex PCR, the TCRdb table keeps only in-frame clones and is missing some. The repertoire holds around 110,000 clones, with roughly 80% as singletons. The sequencing sample was made of peripheral blood. The chain employs TRBV5-1 and TRBJ2-5, with 7 bases fitting TRBD2. The sequence came from a man aged 30 to 39 with acute or convalescent COVID-19. CDR3 in DNA: TGCGCCAGCAGTTGGGCGGGGGATGGAGAGACCCAGTACTTC. It codes for CASSWAGDGETQYF.